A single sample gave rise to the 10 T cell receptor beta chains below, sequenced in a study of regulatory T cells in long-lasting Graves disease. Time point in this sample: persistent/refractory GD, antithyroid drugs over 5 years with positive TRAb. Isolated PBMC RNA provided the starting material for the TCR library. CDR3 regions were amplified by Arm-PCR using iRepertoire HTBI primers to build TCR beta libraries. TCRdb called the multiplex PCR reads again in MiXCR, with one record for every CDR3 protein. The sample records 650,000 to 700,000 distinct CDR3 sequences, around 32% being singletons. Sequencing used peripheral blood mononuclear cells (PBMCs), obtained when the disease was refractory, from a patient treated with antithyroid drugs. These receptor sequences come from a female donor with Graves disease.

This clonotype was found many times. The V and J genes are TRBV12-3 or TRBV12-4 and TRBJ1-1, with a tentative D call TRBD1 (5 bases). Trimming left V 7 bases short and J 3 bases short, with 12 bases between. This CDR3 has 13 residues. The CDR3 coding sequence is TGTGCCAGCACCGTACAGGAGGACACTGAAGCTTTCTTT. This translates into CASTVQEDTEAFF.

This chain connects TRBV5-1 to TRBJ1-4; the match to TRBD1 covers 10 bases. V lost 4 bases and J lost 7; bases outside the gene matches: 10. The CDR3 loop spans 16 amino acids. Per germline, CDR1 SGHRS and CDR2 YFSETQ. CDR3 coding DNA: TGCGCCAGCAGCCCAGAGACAGGGGGCGGTGGTGAAAAACTGTTTTTT. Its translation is CASSPETGGGGEKLFF.

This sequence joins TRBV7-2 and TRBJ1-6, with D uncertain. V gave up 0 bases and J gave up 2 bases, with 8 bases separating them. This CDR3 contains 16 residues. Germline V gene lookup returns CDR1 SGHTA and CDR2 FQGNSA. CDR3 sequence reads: CASSLAGRTYNSPLHF. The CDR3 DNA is TGTGCCAGCAGCTTAGCAGGGCGGACCTATAATTCACCCCTCCACTTT. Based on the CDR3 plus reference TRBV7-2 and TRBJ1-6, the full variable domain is GAGVSQSPSNKVTEKGKDVELRCDPISGHTALYWYRQSLGQGLEFLIYFQGNSAPDKSGLPSDRFSAERTGGSVSTLTIQRTQQEDSAVYLCASSLAGRTYNSPLHFGNGTRLTVT.

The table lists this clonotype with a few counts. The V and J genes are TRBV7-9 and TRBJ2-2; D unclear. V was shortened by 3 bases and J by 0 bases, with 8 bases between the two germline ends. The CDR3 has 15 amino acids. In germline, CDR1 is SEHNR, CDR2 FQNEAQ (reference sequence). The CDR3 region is CASSLVGSNTGELFF. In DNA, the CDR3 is TGTGCCAGCAGCTTGGTAGGGTCGAACACCGGGGAGCTGTTTTTT.

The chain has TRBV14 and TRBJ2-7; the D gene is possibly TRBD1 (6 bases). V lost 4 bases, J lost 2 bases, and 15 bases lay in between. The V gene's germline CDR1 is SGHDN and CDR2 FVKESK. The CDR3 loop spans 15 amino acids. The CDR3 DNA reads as TGTGCCAGCAGCCGGTTTGGGGGCTTTGCCTACGAGCAGTACTTC. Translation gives CASSRFGGFAYEQYF.

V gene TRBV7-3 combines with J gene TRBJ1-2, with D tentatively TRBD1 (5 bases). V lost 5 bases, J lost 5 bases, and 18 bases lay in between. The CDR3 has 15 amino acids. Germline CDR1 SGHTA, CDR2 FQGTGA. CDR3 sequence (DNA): TGTGCCAGCAGCCTAAGTCGCGCAGGGAGGTATGGCTACACCTTC. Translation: CASSLSRAGRYGYTF.

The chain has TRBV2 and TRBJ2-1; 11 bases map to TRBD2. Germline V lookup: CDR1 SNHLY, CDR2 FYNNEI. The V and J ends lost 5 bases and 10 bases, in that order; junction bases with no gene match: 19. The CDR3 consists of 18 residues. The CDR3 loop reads CASSPRRGLAEFLSEQFF. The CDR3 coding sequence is TGTGCCAGCAGTCCTCGTCGGGGACTAGCGGAGTTCCTCAGCGAGCAGTTCTTC.

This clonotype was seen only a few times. CDR3 bases: TGCAGCGTTGCGGGCCATGAAGCTTTCTTT. Protein: CSVAGHEAFF. V and J are TRBV29-1 and TRBJ1-1; D not resolved. The V gene lost 4 bases and the J gene lost 7 bases, with 7 bases spanning the gap. The length of the CDR3 is 10 residues. The germline gives CDR1 SQVTM, CDR2 ANQGSEA.

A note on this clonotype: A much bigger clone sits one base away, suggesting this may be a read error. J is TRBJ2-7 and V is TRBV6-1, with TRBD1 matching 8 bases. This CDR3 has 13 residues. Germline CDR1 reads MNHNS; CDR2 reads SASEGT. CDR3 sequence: CASSWTGTYEQHF. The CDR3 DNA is TGTGCCAGCTCCTGGACAGGGACCTACGAGCAGCACTTC.

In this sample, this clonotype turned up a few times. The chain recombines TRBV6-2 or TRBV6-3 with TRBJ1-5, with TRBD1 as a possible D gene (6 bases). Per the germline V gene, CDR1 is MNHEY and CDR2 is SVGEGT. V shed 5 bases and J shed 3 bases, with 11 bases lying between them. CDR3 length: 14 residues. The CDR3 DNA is TGTGCCAGCAGTGAAAGGGGGTACAATCAGCCCCAGCATTTT. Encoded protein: CASSERGYNQPQHF.